The next 4 T cell receptor beta chains were all read from a single sample in a study of blood T cell repertoires in COVID-19. TCRdb keeps only in-frame clones here, not all; method: immunoSEQ multiplex PCR. The sample yields roughly 200,000 clones, around nine tenths seen once. Sample: peripheral blood. These receptors came from a man between 60 and 75 years old who had recovered from COVID-19.

CDR3 nucleotides: TGTGCCAGCAGCCAAGGGGACACCCTTGCCTACGAGCAGTACTTC. Translation gives CASSQGDTLAYEQYF. The chain combines TRBV14 with TRBJ2-7, with TRBD1 as a possible D gene (6 bases). The germline gives CDR1 SGHDN, CDR2 FVKESK. Trimming stripped 1 base from V and 2 bases from J, with 12 bases between. The length of the CDR3 is 15 residues.

The CDR3 region has the DNA TGTGCCACCAGCGGCCGTGACACCATATATTTT. This translates into CATSGRDTIYF. The chain links TRBV15 to TRBJ1-3; D uncertain. The CDR3 is 11 residues long. CDR1 and CDR2 from the germline V gene are LNHNV and YYDKDF (reference sequence). V was pared by 5 bases and J by 8 bases, with 7 bases between. Drawing the rest from reference TRBV15 and TRBJ1-3, the complete variable domain is DAMVIQNPRYQVTQFGKPVTLSCSQTLNHNVMYWYQQKSSQAPKLLFHYYDKDFNNEADTPDNFQSRRPNTSFCFLDIRSPGLGDTAMYLCATSGRDTIYFGEGSWLTVV.

The gene calls are TRBV5-5 and TRBJ1-6; D gene ambiguous. The CDR3 consists of 13 residues. Trimming stripped 1 base from V and 5 bases from J, with 4 bases between. The germline CDR1 and CDR2 sequences are SGHKS and YYEKEE (reference sequence). The CDR3 region is CASSLPNNSPLHF. CDR3 nucleotides: TGTGCCAGCAGCTTGCCAAATAATTCACCCCTCCACTTT. Based on the CDR3 plus reference TRBV5-5 and TRBJ1-6, the full variable domain is DAGVTQSPTHLIKTRGQQVTLRCSPISGHKSVSWYQQVLGQGPQFIFQYYEKEERGRGNFPDRFSARQFPNYSSELNVNALLLGDSALYLCASSLPNNSPLHFGNGTRLTVT.

This chain's CDR3 is CASSVKVSGKLFF. CDR3 DNA sequence: TGTGCCAGCAGCGTTAAGGTCTCAGGGAAACTGTTTTTT. This rearrangement joins TRBV6-6 to TRBJ1-4; TRBD1 is a possible D gene (5 bases). This CDR3 has 13 amino acids. V lost 6 bases to trimming and J lost 11 bases, with 16 bases between them. The V gene's germline CDR1 is MNHNY and CDR2 SVGAGI (reference sequence).